Following are 17 T cell receptor beta chains from one sample sequenced in a study of T cells after yellow fever vaccination. TCRdb reprocessed the 5' RACE reads with MiXCR, giving one entry per CDR3 protein. The sample has approximately 70,000 distinct CDR3 sequences, approximately 6.1% seen once. Source: CD8+ T cells sorted from PBMCs, taken approximately 47 days after the first yellow fever vaccination. The receptors originated from a man aged 18-30 years who received the YFV17D yellow fever vaccine.

In its sample, this clonotype was seen many times. This sequence joins TRBV6-2 or TRBV6-3 and TRBJ2-3, with TRBD2 matching 11 bases. The length of the CDR3 is 14 residues. The ends lost 5 bases at V and 4 bases at J; junction bases unmatched: 2. CDR1 is MNHEY, CDR2 SVGEGT, per germline. This chain's CDR3 is CASSHSGGADTQYF. CDR3 DNA sequence: TGTGCCAGCAGTCATAGCGGGGGGGCAGATACGCAGTATTTT.

This clonotype was seen ten or more times. The chain links TRBV7-9 to TRBJ1-6, with 8 bases matching TRBD1. Germline CDR1 reads SEHNR; CDR2 reads FQNEAQ (reference sequence). CDR3 size: 17 residues. Trimming cost V 6 bases and J 2 bases; bases outside gene matches: 9. The CDR3 is CASSLQGVRPYNSPLHF. CDR3 DNA sequence: TGTGCCAGCAGTTTACAGGGGGTACGGCCCTATAATTCACCCCTCCACTTT.

This clonotype was observed many times. The CDR3 loop is CAISELNRGQSNEQFF. For the CDR3, the DNA is TGTGCCATCAGTGAGTTGAACAGGGGGCAGAGCAATGAGCAGTTCTTC. The chain is built from TRBV10-3 and TRBJ2-1; 9 bases are shared with TRBD1. From germline, CDR1 is ENHRY and CDR2 SYGVKD. The CDR3 length is 16 residues. With 1 base clipped from V and 6 bases from J, the junction kept 7 bases outside the gene matches.

This clonotype was detected only a few times. This chain links TRBV12-3 or TRBV12-4 with TRBJ2-5; tentatively, D is TRBD2 (5 bases). V was trimmed by 7 bases and J by 4 bases, leaving 19 bases between them. This CDR3 contains 15 residues. The CDR3 loop reads CASTHAGVVGETQYF. The CDR3 nucleotides are TGTGCCAGCACCCACGCGGGCGTCGTCGGAGAGACCCAGTACTTC.

This clonotype was seen just once. Just one base apart from a much larger clone, this may be a read error. Because the CDR3 is missing its conserved closing phenylalanine or tryptophan, this is likely a read error. This sequence joins TRBV6-1 and TRBJ2-7; TRBD1 agrees at 9 bases. This CDR3 is built from 14 residues. V gave up 5 bases and J gave up 4 bases; unmatched junction bases: 6. The germline gives CDR1 MNHNS, CDR2 SASEGT. CDR3 DNA sequence: TGTGCCAGCAGTCTTACAGGGGGCTCTTACGAGCAGTACATC. Translation gives CASSLTGGSYEQYI.

This clonotype appeared a few times. This chain joins TRBV15 and TRBJ1-6, with D possibly matching TRBD1 (6 bases). This CDR3 contains 14 residues. In germline, CDR1 is LNHNV, CDR2 YYDKDF (reference sequence). Between the trimmed V and J ends, which lost 1 base and 10 bases, there was a span of 11 bases. The CDR3 here is CATSRGPGASPLHF. The CDR3 nucleotides read TGTGCCACCAGCAGAGGTCCGGGGGCCTCACCCCTCCACTTT.

There are many counts of this clonotype. The J gene is TRBJ1-1, the V gene TRBV5-5; TRBD1 matches at 8 bases. The trim removed 6 bases at V and 5 bases at J, leaving 9 bases unmatched. This CDR3 contains 14 residues. Germline values: CDR1 SGHKS, CDR2 YYEKEE (reference sequence). The CDR3 is CASTLGQGGTEAFF. The CDR3 nucleotides are TGTGCCAGCACCCTTGGACAGGGAGGGACTGAAGCTTTCTTT.

This clonotype occurred many times. The gene calls are TRBV7-6 and TRBJ2-7; possibly TRBD2 for D (5 bases). The V gene's germline CDR1 is SGHVS and CDR2 FNYEAQ. This CDR3 comprises 12 residues. V was shortened by 4 bases and J by 3 bases, with 7 bases between the two germline ends. In nucleotides, the CDR3 is TGTGCCAGCAGCTCGGCGGGCTACGAGCAGTACTTC. It yields the protein CASSSAGYEQYF. The variable domain in full, completed from reference TRBV7-6 and TRBJ2-7, reads GAGVSQSPRYKVTKRGQDVALRCDPISGHVSLYWYRQALGQGPEFLTYFNYEAQQDKSGLPNDRFSAERPEGSISTLTIQRTEQRDSAMYRCASSSAGYEQYFGPGTRLTVT.

This clonotype was recorded at least ten times. The genes are TRBV29-1 and TRBJ1-3; D is uncertain. The germline V and J ends were trimmed by 0 bases and 0 bases, with 6 bases remaining between them. The CDR3 extends over 14 amino acids. Germline loops: CDR1 SQVTM, CDR2 ANQGSEA. The CDR3, as DNA: TGCAGCGTTGAAGATATGAGCTCTGGAAACACCATATATTTT. Translation gives CSVEDMSSGNTIYF.

The sample holds a few counts of this clonotype. This rearrangement joins TRBV6-5 to TRBJ1-6; D uncertain. CDR3 length equals 12 residues. The germline V gene has CDR1 MNHEY and CDR2 SVGAGI. V was cut by 5 bases and J by 8 bases, with 7 bases left in between. This CDR3 is CASSPTYSPLHF. CDR3 nucleotides: TGTGCCAGCAGTCCGACCTATTCACCCCTCCACTTT.

Ten or more counts support this clonotype. This chain connects TRBV2 to TRBJ2-5; 12 bases align to TRBD1. J gave up 5 bases and V 6 bases, and 7 bases lay outside the gene matches. Germline CDR1 SNHLY, CDR2 FYNNEI. The CDR3 totals 15 residues. CDR3 in amino acids: CASRTGTGGVETQYF. CDR3 nucleotides: TGTGCCAGCAGAACCGGGACAGGGGGCGTGGAGACCCAGTACTTC.

This clonotype has at least ten counts. This chain joins TRBV20-1 and TRBJ2-3; TRBD2 is a possible D gene (6 bases). The CDR3 spans 14 residues. Per germline, CDR1 DFQATT and CDR2 SNEGSKA (reference sequence). The V gene lost 6 bases and the J gene lost 1 base, with 14 bases spanning the gap. CDR3 bases: TGCAGTGCGAGGGGACTGGGAGGCACAGATACGCAGTATTTT. Its protein is CSARGLGGTDTQYF.

This chain links TRBV5-1 with TRBJ2-1, with D perhaps matching TRBD1 or TRBD2 (6 bases each). Trimming stripped 4 bases from V and 0 bases from J, with 14 bases between. Per the germline V gene, CDR1 is SGHRS and CDR2 is YFSETQ. This CDR3 is built from 16 residues. This chain's CDR3 is CASSHREVSSYNEQFF. The DNA of the CDR3 is TGCGCCAGCAGCCACAGGGAGGTCAGCTCCTACAATGAGCAGTTCTTC.

This clonotype turned up a few times. V is TRBV24-1 and J is TRBJ2-3, with TRBD2 identical over 13 bases. This CDR3 has 19 amino acids. The trim removed 0 bases at V and 1 base at J, leaving 6 bases unmatched. Germline CDR1 is KGHDR and CDR2 is SFDVKD. The CDR3 nucleotides are TGTGCCACCAGTGATTTGGGACTAGCGGGGGACCTTCGCACAGATACGCAGTATTTT. It is translated as CATSDLGLAGDLRTDTQYF.

This clonotype was counted many times. The V gene is TRBV12-3 or TRBV12-4, the J gene TRBJ2-7; TRBD2 aligns across 11 bases. This CDR3 comprises 14 residues. The V and J ends lost 5 bases and 4 bases, in that order; junction bases with no gene match: 4. CDR3 protein: CASSPRLAGYEQYF. In DNA, the CDR3 is TGTGCCAGCAGTCCCAGACTAGCGGGGTACGAGCAGTACTTC.

This clonotype has at least ten counts. This chain joins TRBV6-2 or TRBV6-3 and TRBJ1-2; D may be TRBD1 (6 bases). Germline CDR1 and CDR2: MNHEY and SVGEGT. This CDR3 has 15 residues. Trimming pared 2 bases from V and 4 bases from J, leaving 14 bases between. In DNA, the CDR3 is TGTGCCAGCAGTTACCTTGAAGGAGGGGGCTATGGCTACACCTTC. Translating gives CASSYLEGGGYGYTF.

The table lists this clonotype with many counts. This chain links TRBV29-1 with TRBJ1-1; tentatively, D is TRBD1 (6 bases). CDR3 length equals 16 residues. In germline, CDR1 is SQVTM, CDR2 ANQGSEA. V was trimmed by 7 bases and J by 0 bases, leaving 21 bases between them. The CDR3 reads CSADGVTGQVNTEAFF. CDR3 in DNA: TGCAGCGCCGACGGAGTAACAGGGCAGGTGAACACTGAAGCTTTCTTT.